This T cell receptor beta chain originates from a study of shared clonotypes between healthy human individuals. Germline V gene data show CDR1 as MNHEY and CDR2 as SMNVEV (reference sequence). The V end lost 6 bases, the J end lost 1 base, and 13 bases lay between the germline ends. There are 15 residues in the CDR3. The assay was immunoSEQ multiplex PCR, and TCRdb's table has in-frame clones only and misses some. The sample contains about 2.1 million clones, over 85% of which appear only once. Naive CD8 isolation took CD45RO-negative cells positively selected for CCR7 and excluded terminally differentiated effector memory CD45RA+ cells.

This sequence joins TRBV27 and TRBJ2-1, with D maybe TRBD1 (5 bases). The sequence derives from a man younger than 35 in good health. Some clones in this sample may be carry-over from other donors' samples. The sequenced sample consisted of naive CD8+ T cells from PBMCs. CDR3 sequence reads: CASSPGQISYNEQFF. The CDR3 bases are TGTGCCAGCAGCCCTGGACAAATTTCCTACAATGAGCAGTTCTTC.